One and the same sample provided the 15 T cell receptor beta chains below, sequenced in a study of blood T cells in healthy people across ages. A J-beta primer mix and a sample-barcoded 5' primer were used in a second PCR of about 7 to 12 cycles. TCRdb reanalysed the 5' RACE reads using MiXCR and keeps one entry per CDR3 protein. This table has over 950,000 distinct CDR3 sequences, around two fifths appearing once. Sequencing was carried out using blood. Receptor source: a man aged 18 to 30 in good health.

This clonotype was detected a few times. The genes are TRBV20-1 and TRBJ1-1; unclear D gene. This CDR3 is built from 11 residues. V lost 7 bases and J lost 5, with 11 bases in between. CDR1 and CDR2 (germline): DFQATT, SNEGSKA (reference sequence). This chain's CDR3 is CSVSGWTEAFF. As DNA, the CDR3 is TGCAGTGTTTCGGGTTGGACTGAAGCTTTCTTT.

This clonotype has just a few counts. The chain has TRBV10-3 and TRBJ2-3; 9 bases are a match to TRBD1. Germline V gives CDR1 ENHRY, CDR2 SYGVKD. With V trimmed by 2 bases and J by 3 bases, 3 bases remained unmatched. There are 15 residues in the CDR3. The CDR3 spells CAISEAGTGTDTQYF. The DNA of the CDR3 is TGTGCCATCAGTGAGGCGGGGACAGGGACAGATACGCAGTATTTT.

This rearrangement joins TRBV7-9 to TRBJ1-2, with no clear D. CDR3 size: 12 residues. Per germline, CDR1 SEHNR and CDR2 FQNEAQ (reference sequence). Trimming removed 0 bases at V and 8 bases at J, with 7 bases between. Here the CDR3 DNA reads TGTGCCAGCAGCTTAGCTTCGGGAGGCTACACCTTC. Its translation: CASSLASGGYTF.

The chain uses TRBV4-3 and TRBJ1-1, with TRBD1 identical over 7 bases. The V and J ends lost 0 bases and 3 bases, in that order; junction bases with no gene match: 4. Per germline, CDR1 LGHNA and CDR2 YSLEER. The CDR3 extends over 15 amino acids. The CDR3 reads CASSQDPRGYTEAFF. The CDR3 nucleotides read TGCGCCAGCAGCCAAGACCCCAGGGGGTACACTGAAGCTTTCTTT.

This clonotype came up a few times. The rearrangement uses TRBV10-3 and TRBJ2-2, with D perhaps matching TRBD1 (6 bases). In germline, CDR1 is ENHRY, CDR2 SYGVKD. CDR3 size: 17 residues. The germline V and J ends were trimmed by 0 bases and 6 bases, with 17 bases remaining between them. The CDR3 DNA reads as TGTGCCATCAGTGAGTCGGCAGGGGATAAGGAGTCCGGGGAGCTGTTTTTT. It yields the protein CAISESAGDKESGELFF.

This clonotype showed up many times. The V and J genes are TRBV11-2 and TRBJ2-3; 7 nucleotides match TRBD2. CDR3 length equals 13 residues. Trimming took 5 bases from V and 5 from J; bases not matched to a gene: 4. Germline assignment: CDR1 SGHAT and CDR2 FQNNGV. CDR3 bases: TGTGCCAGCAGCGCCGGGACTAAAGATACGCAGTATTTT. Translated, it gives CASSAGTKDTQYF.

On this clonotype: A far larger clone is just one base off, so this is likely a read error. V is TRBV5-1 and J is TRBJ2-5, with D hard to call. The CDR3 covers 12 residues. Germline-derived CDR1 and CDR2 are SGHRS and YFSETQ. CDR3 sequence (DNA): TGCGCCATCAGCTTGTACCAAGAGACCCAGTACTTC. Translating it yields CAISLYQETQYF. Filled out from reference TRBV5-1 and TRBJ2-5, the complete variable domain reads KAGVTQTPRYLIKTRGQQVTLSCSPISGHRSVSWYQQTPGQGLQFLFEYFSETQRNKGNFPGRFSGRQFSNSRSEMNVSTLELGDSALYLCAISLYQETQYFGPGTRLLVL.

This clonotype showed up just a few times. The chain is built from TRBV5-1 and TRBJ2-1; a possible D gene is TRBD1 (6 bases). The end of the DNA is better explained by TRBJ2-7, so the J call may be wrong. This CDR3 contains 14 residues. The germline CDR1 and CDR2 sequences are SGHRS and YFSETQ. This CDR3 is CASRLGGSYNEQYF. DNA for the CDR3: TGCGCCAGCAGACTAGGGGGATCCTACAATGAGCAGTACTTC.

This clonotype appeared a few times. The V call is TRBV9, the J call TRBJ2-3, with 15 nucleotides matching TRBD2. Unmatched junction bases numbered 13, after V lost 3 bases and J lost 5 bases. CDR1 and CDR2 from the germline V gene are SGDLS and YYNGEE. This CDR3 comprises 19 residues. The DNA for the CDR3 is TGTGCCAGCAGCGAGGGGACTAGCGGGGGGCCATTCAATGAAGATACGCAGTATTTT. It yields the protein CASSEGTSGGPFNEDTQYF.

The CDR3 spells CASSQGLAGKLNNEQFF. DNA of the CDR3: TGTGCCAGCAGCCAGGGACTAGCGGGGAAACTCAACAATGAGCAGTTCTTC. The J gene is TRBJ2-1, the V gene TRBV4-2, with 13 bases fitting TRBD2. V lost 3 bases and J lost 5; bases outside the gene matches: 7. Germline loops: CDR1 LGHNA, CDR2 YNFKEQ. The CDR3 is made up of 17 amino acids.

This clonotype was recorded many times. The V gene is TRBV5-1, the J gene TRBJ2-1; 12 bases align to TRBD2. Germline assignment: CDR1 SGHRS and CDR2 YFSETQ. The ends lost 3 bases at V and 4 bases at J; junction bases unmatched: 2. The length of the CDR3 is 15 residues. DNA of the CDR3: TGCGCCAGCAGCTCACTAGCGGGGGGATACAATGAGCAGTTCTTC. This gives the protein CASSSLAGGYNEQFF.

This clonotype was found a few times. V is TRBV2 and J is TRBJ2-7; D is undetermined. The V gene lost 7 bases and the J gene lost 2 bases, with 18 bases spanning the gap. The CDR3 length is 15 residues. Per the germline V gene, CDR1 is SNHLY and CDR2 is FYNNEI. In DNA, the CDR3 is TGTGCCAGCACGAAGTCCCAGCAGGTAACCTACGAGCAGTACTTC. It specifies CASTKSQQVTYEQYF.

The V and J genes are TRBV20-1 and TRBJ1-2; 9 nucleotides line up with TRBD1. The germline V gene encodes CDR1 DFQATT and CDR2 SNEGSKA (reference sequence). The CDR3 covers 12 residues. V was clipped by 6 bases and J by 8 bases; unmatched bases: 7. The CDR3 bases are TGCAGTGCCCCAACAGGGGGCGGAGGCTACACCTTC. It encodes CSAPTGGGGYTF.

The V gene is TRBV12-3 or TRBV12-4, the J gene TRBJ1-5, with 8 bases that match TRBD1. The J segment lost 3 bases and the V segment lost 8 bases, leaving 12 bases of the junction unmatched. CDR3 size: 16 residues. The CDR3 region has the DNA TGTGCCAGCGGCGCCGGACAGGGAAGGGTCAATCAGCCCCAGCATTTT. Encoded protein: CASGAGQGRVNQPQHF.

In its sample, this clonotype was seen a few times. The V and J genes are TRBV6-2 or TRBV6-3 and TRBJ1-1; TRBD1 is a possible D gene (6 bases). V was shortened by 10 bases and J by 4 bases, with 16 bases between the two germline ends. The V gene's germline CDR1 is MNHEY and CDR2 SVGEGT. The CDR3 spans 13 residues. Here the CDR3 reads CATLKGGTTEAFF. CDR3 coding DNA: TGTGCCACTCTCAAGGGGGGCACCACTGAAGCTTTCTTT.